The sequence of this T cell receptor beta chain was determined in a study of PD-1 blockade in classical Hodgkin lymphoma. The overall study: The nivolumab dose that patients received was 3 mg/kg, given intravenously every 2 weeks.

Clones were sequenced by immunoSEQ multiplex PCR, and TCRdb holds only the in-frame ones, with some missing. The sample records about 26,000 clones, roughly two thirds being singletons. Study results and limitations: The study reported lower baseline TCR diversity in newly diagnosed patients than in healthy donors.

Patients all relapsed after autologous stem cell transplantation, and there was variation in brentuximab vedotin exposure. Best responses included complete response and partial response; otherwise, the best response was progressive disease. The V gene lost 4 bases and the J gene lost 3 bases, with 17 bases spanning the gap. There are 16 residues in the CDR3. In germline, CDR1 is SGHRS, CDR2 YFSETQ. With regard to this clone: Its antigen remains unknown.

The sequences come from peripheral blood mononuclear cells (PBMCs), collected before the second cycle of nivolumab. This receptor was taken from a human donor with classical Hodgkin lymphoma. This chain uses TRBV5-1 with TRBJ1-5; no reliable D call. The CDR3 sequence is CASSPSPAVDNQPQHF. The CDR3 region has the DNA TGCGCCAGCAGCCCCAGTCCGGCTGTCGACAATCAGCCCCAGCATTTT.